This T cell receptor (beta chain) was captured by sequencing in a study of spatial heterogeneity in lung cancer. Points from the study as a whole: The estimated TCR-seq coverage of tumor T cells amounted to approximately 6.6% when looking at alpha chains and more than 11% when looking at beta chains. Counts that tracked tumor mutation counts were those of expanded intratumoral alpha and beta TCRs.

Indicated time point: sample taken at primary tumor resection. The input material, whole RNA from tumor, nontumor lung or frozen PBMC, was sequenced unsorted. TCRdb independently ran MiXCR on the 5' RACE reads; one entry per CDR3 protein. The data contain 24,000 or so distinct CDR3 sequences, about 9.3% of them singletons. The table lists this clonotype with many counts. Its antigen is as yet unknown. The sequencing here drew on lung tumor tissue, taken at surgery. The clonotype was recovered from a male donor with early-stage non-small cell lung cancer.

CDR3: CASSRVGRLQGSPLHF. The CDR3, as DNA: TGTGCCAGCAGCCGTGTCGGGCGGCTCCAAGGTTCACCCCTCCACTTT. The chain joins TRBV7-2 to TRBJ1-6; unclear D gene. The V end lost 5 bases, the J end lost 9 bases, and 20 bases lay between the germline ends. Germline V CDR1 and CDR2: SGHTA, FQGNSA. This CDR3 is built from 16 residues.